The 23 T cell receptor beta chains listed next were all sequenced from one sample in a study of T cell therapy after organ transplantation. Time point of the sample: 4-8 weeks after completion of therapy. Their recognized antigens are unknown. The protocol was immunoSEQ multiplex PCR, while the TCRdb copy is restricted to in-frame clones and leaves out a portion. The sample records almost 20,000 clones, approximately 85% being singletons. Sequenced here: CD8+ T cells from blood, sampled after autologous CMV-specific T cell therapy. The origin of the receptors is a human patient who had received a solid organ transplant and had CMV disease. T cells may partly derive from the graft donor.

This chain connects TRBV11-2 to TRBJ2-7, with 8 nucleotides matching TRBD1. Trimming at V came to 3 bases and at J to 2 bases, leaving 3 bases not matched to a gene. This CDR3 spans 14 amino acids. Germline V gene sequence: CDR1 SGHAT, CDR2 FQNNGV. The DNA of the CDR3 is TGTGCCAGCAGCTTCGGACAGGGCACCTACGAGCAGTACTTC. This sequence encodes CASSFGQGTYEQYF. Filled out from reference TRBV11-2 and TRBJ2-7, the complete variable domain reads EAGVAQSPRYKIIEKRQSVAFWCNPISGHATLYWYQQILGQGPKLLIQFQNNGVVDDSQLPKDRFSAERLKGVDSTLKIQPAKLEDSAVYLCASSFGQGTYEQYFGPGTRLTVT.

The rearrangement links TRBV7-9 to TRBJ2-7; D uncertain. The CDR3 covers 12 residues. Looked up from germline, CDR1 is SEHNR and CDR2 is FQNEAQ (reference sequence). The V end lost 1 base, the J end lost 5 bases, and 6 bases lay between the germline ends. The CDR3: CASSLGADEQYF. CDR3 in DNA: TGTGCCAGCAGCTTAGGGGCTGACGAGCAGTACTTC.

This sequence joins TRBV4-2 and TRBJ2-1; tentative D call: TRBD2 (5 bases). Deletions cut 1 base from V and 3 bases from J, with 13 bases between. CDR3 length: 16 amino acids. The germline CDR1 and CDR2 sequences are LGHNA and YNFKEQ. CDR3 region: CASSQVPGSLYNEQFF. CDR3 in DNA: TGTGCCAGCAGCCAAGTCCCGGGGTCTCTCTACAATGAGCAGTTCTTC.

This clone was counted once. V usage is TRBV6-5 and J usage is TRBJ2-1, with unresolved D. V shed 0 bases and J shed 4 bases, with 7 bases lying between them. Germline lookup yields CDR1 MNHEY and CDR2 SVGAGI. This CDR3 region has 14 residues. The CDR3 region is CASSYSDQYNEQFF. The CDR3 region has the DNA TGTGCCAGCAGTTACTCGGACCAATACAATGAGCAGTTCTTC.

By sample share, this clone is large. In this CDR3 the conserved last residue, phenylalanine or tryptophan, is missing, so a read error is likely. No DNA is shown, since the ends of the CDR3 on it are uncertain; the CDR3 is the one TCRdb lists. The chain recombines TRBV7-8 with TRBJ2-3; the table names TRBD2, a call not compared with the DNA. The CDR3 adds up to 11 amino acids, both ends counted. The germline V gene has CDR1 SGHVS and CDR2 FQNEAQ. The CDR3 sequence is CASSLQRELCV.

This clone was observed a single time. V usage is TRBV6-1 and J usage is TRBJ2-5; D is unresolved. This CDR3 comprises 14 residues. In germline, CDR1 is MNHNS, CDR2 SASEGT. Trimming took off 2 bases at V and 5 bases at J, with 12 bases between the two ends. Written as DNA, the CDR3 is TGTGCCAGCAGTGAACCCCAACCTTGGGAGACCCAGTACTTC. It yields the protein CASSEPQPWETQYF.

The chain combines TRBV9 with TRBJ2-1; 11 positions match TRBD2. This CDR3 is 15 amino acids long. Germline V lookup: CDR1 SGDLS, CDR2 YYNGEE. V shed 3 bases, J shed 8 bases, and the junction held 7 bases outside the gene matches. CDR3 amino acids: CASSARLAGRHEQFF. CDR3 sequence (DNA): TGTGCCAGCAGCGCCCGACTAGCGGGGCGCCATGAGCAGTTCTTC.

The chain joins TRBV9 to TRBJ2-7, with 7 positions matching TRBD1. After removal of 6 bases from V and 0 bases from J, the junction contained 9 bases not matched to a gene. CDR1 is SGDLS, CDR2 YYNGEE, per germline. The CDR3 spans 15 residues. The CDR3 loop reads CASNSGAGGSYEQYF. CDR3 bases: TGTGCCAGCAACTCTGGGGCAGGGGGCTCCTACGAGCAGTACTTC.

The chain recombines TRBV7-9 with TRBJ2-1, with 7 bases matching TRBD2. CDR3 size: 14 residues. V was clipped by 1 base and J by 3 bases; unmatched bases: 0. Looked up from germline, CDR1 is SEHNR and CDR2 is FQNEAQ (reference sequence). The CDR3 nucleotides read TGTGCCAGCAGCTTAGGCGGGAGCTACAATGAGCAGTTCTTC. It encodes CASSLGGSYNEQFF.

The chain is built from TRBV15 and TRBJ2-5; 9 nucleotides agree with TRBD2. Germline V gene data show CDR1 as LNHNV and CDR2 as YYDKDF (reference sequence). CDR3 length: 16 residues. V was pared by 1 base and J by 5 bases, with 8 bases of the junction left unmatched. The CDR3 bases are TGTGCCACCAGCAGAGTGGGTAGCGGGAGTTGGGAGACCCAGTACTTC. It codes for CATSRVGSGSWETQYF.

The V gene is TRBV6-4, the J gene TRBJ2-2; 8 nucleotides agree with TRBD2. The CDR3 is 15 amino acids. The J segment lost 6 bases and the V segment lost 4 bases, leaving 7 bases of the junction unmatched. Germline CDR1 MRHNA, CDR2 SNTAGT. CDR3 bases: TGTGCCAGCAGTGCCGGGACTAGTAGCGCCGGGGAGCTGTTTTTT. It translates to CASSAGTSSAGELFF.

This chain joins TRBV6-5 and TRBJ2-7; 8 bases line up with TRBD1. The CDR3 has 15 amino acids. Germline CDR1 MNHEY, CDR2 SVGAGI. Trimming removed 0 bases from V and 3 bases from J; junction bases left unmatched: 4. CDR3 protein: CASSYSGDRLYEQYF. CDR3 nucleotide sequence: TGTGCCAGCAGTTACTCGGGGGACAGGCTCTACGAGCAGTACTTC.

The chain recombines TRBV21-1 with TRBJ2-2; the DNA was not used to check the table's D call, TRBD1. TRBV21-1 is labeled a pseudogene. This CDR3 region has 18 residues. The DNA for the CDR3 is TGTGCCAGGTCCCAGGGCGTAGGGGACAGGGCGTATACCGGGGAGCTGTTTTTT. Protein: CARSQGVGDRAYTGELFF.

The CDR3 reads CASSLGTALFYEQYF. CDR3 nucleotides: TGTGCCAGCAGTTTGGGGACAGCCCTCTTCTACGAGCAGTACTTC. The gene calls are TRBV27 and TRBJ2-7; 7 bases line up with TRBD1. This CDR3 is 15 amino acids long. Per the germline V gene, CDR1 is MNHEY and CDR2 is SMNVEV (reference sequence). Trimming at V came to 3 bases and at J to 3 bases, leaving 8 bases not matched to a gene.

This clone appeared a few times. This chain links TRBV7-9 with TRBJ2-2; D not certain. Per germline, CDR1 SEHNR and CDR2 FQNEAQ (reference sequence). The CDR3 length is 15 residues. V was clipped by 2 bases and J by 4 bases, with 11 bases between them. Here the CDR3 reads CASSLRAPLTGELFF. The CDR3 DNA reads as TGTGCCAGCAGCTTAAGGGCGCCCCTCACCGGGGAGCTGTTTTTT.

This clone was seen just once. The chain recombines TRBV5-6 with TRBJ2-5, with TRBD1 as a possible D gene (5 bases). V was cut by 5 bases and J by 0 bases, with 11 bases left in between. This CDR3 comprises 14 residues. Germline lookup yields CDR1 SGHDT and CDR2 YYEEEE. The CDR3 DNA reads TGTGCCAGCAGACCGGACACTAACCAAGAGACCCAGTACTTC. Amino acid sequence: CASRPDTNQETQYF.

In DNA form, the CDR3 reads TGTGCCAGCAGCTTAGGGGAGCGGGGGAATGAAAAACTGTTTTTT. Its protein is CASSLGERGNEKLFF. The chain joins TRBV7-6 to TRBJ1-4, with a weak D call TRBD1 (5 bases). Germline V gene data show CDR1 as SGHVS and CDR2 as FNYEAQ. The CDR3 is 15 amino acids. V was cut by 1 base and J by 5 bases, with 11 bases left in between. Looking up the rest from reference TRBV7-6 and TRBJ1-4 gives the full variable domain: GAGVSQSPRYKVTKRGQDVALRCDPISGHVSLYWYRQALGQGPEFLTYFNYEAQQDKSGLPNDRFSAERPEGSISTLTIQRTEQRDSAMYRCASSLGERGNEKLFFGSGTQLSVL.

This clone was detected only once. The CDR3 protein is CSVEKYGTLGADTQYF. CDR3 bases: TGCAGCGTTGAAAAGTATGGGACCCTGGGGGCAGATACGCAGTATTTT. This rearrangement joins TRBV29-1 to TRBJ2-3; D may correspond to TRBD1 or TRBD2 (5 bases each). The CDR3 has 16 residues. Germline loops: CDR1 SQVTM, CDR2 ANQGSEA. Trimming pared 2 bases from V and 4 bases from J, leaving 19 bases between.

The CDR3 loop reads CASSLNRPIRDEQYF. In nucleotides, the CDR3 is TGTGCCAGCAGTTTAAATAGGCCAATTCGAGACGAGCAGTACTTC. The V and J genes are TRBV28 and TRBJ2-7; no firm D call. V was pared by 2 bases and J by 5 bases, with 16 bases between. Per germline, CDR1 MDHEN and CDR2 SYDVKM. CDR3 length: 15 amino acids.

The chain joins TRBV30 to TRBJ1-1, with 7 bases lining up with TRBD1. V trimming: 8 bases; J trimming: 3 bases; junction bases outside the gene matches: 15. This CDR3 is 15 amino acids long. The germline gives CDR1 GTSNPN, CDR2 SVGIG (reference sequence). CDR3 residues: CALGPRQGWDTEAFF. For the CDR3, the DNA is TGTGCCCTGGGTCCACGACAGGGTTGGGACACTGAAGCTTTCTTT.

The rearrangement links TRBV30 to TRBJ1-1; 7 nucleotides align to TRBD1. Trimming at V came to 2 bases and at J to 1 base, leaving 4 bases not matched to a gene. Per the germline V gene, CDR1 is GTSNPN and CDR2 is SVGIG (reference sequence). The CDR3 has 14 residues. The chain's CDR3 is CAWSPGGENTEAFF. CDR3 nucleotide sequence: TGTGCCTGGAGTCCAGGGGGTGAGAACACTGAAGCTTTCTTT.

The chain links TRBV9 to TRBJ1-2; D uncertain. CDR1 and CDR2 (germline): SGDLS, YYNGEE. Trimming left V 3 bases short and J 2 bases short, with 11 bases between. The CDR3 totals 14 residues. CDR3 sequence (DNA): TGTGCCAGCAGCGAGGGATCGGCGAACTATGGCTACACCTTC. It yields the protein CASSEGSANYGYTF. Combining the CDR3 with reference TRBV9 and TRBJ1-2 gives the whole variable domain DSGVTQTPKHLITATGQRVTLRCSPRSGDLSVYWYQQSLDQGLQFLIQYYNGEERAKGNILERFSAQQFPDLHSELNLSSLELGDSALYFCASSEGSANYGYTFGSGTRLTVV.

CDR3 in DNA: TGTGCCACCAGCAGAGATCTCCAGGGGGATTTCTACGAGCAGTACTTC. It codes for CATSRDLQGDFYEQYF. The V and J genes are TRBV15 and TRBJ2-7; 7 nucleotides match TRBD1. CDR1 and CDR2 from the germline V gene are LNHNV and YYDKDF (reference sequence). This CDR3 region has 16 residues. Germline trimming cut 0 bases from V and 3 bases from J; bases unmatched to any gene: 8.